Listed here is a single T cell receptor beta chain. Its recognized antigen is unknown. Per-base qualities were not stored, and no clone one base away is much larger. Genomic DNA was isolated from the sorted cells so that the TCRbeta CDR3 region could be sequenced. TCRbeta CDR3 regions were sequenced using the immunoSEQ Assay. Held by TCRdb, this immuneACCESS table contains in-frame sequences only and omits some clones. Under half of the omission traces to an unresolved V gene where checked; the cause of the rest is unknown. Present in this sample are around 60,000 clones, roughly 87% of which were seen just once. Of the sample, under 3.5% falls within the top ten clones. The data were taken from a study of OX40 agonist ivuxolimab in advanced cancers. Describing the broader study: The costimulatory receptor OX40 (CD134) was targeted by ivuxolimab, a fully human IgG2 agonistic monoclonal antibody. Intravenous ivuxolimab was administered to patients every 2 weeks at six dose levels: 0.01, 0.1, 0.3, 1.5, 3 and 10 mg/kg. Of the approximately 54 patients in dose escalation, about 19 had hepatocellular carcinoma, roughly 15 had melanoma, 9 had renal cell carcinoma and 9 had head and neck cancer. In the dose-escalation cohort, 70% to 85% of patients were male, and the mean age was approximately 60 years with a range of about 20 to 79. Patients were allowed to have had prior anti-PD-1, anti-PD-L1 or anti-CTLA-4 therapy, and around 43% of the dose-escalation patients had been treated with checkpoint inhibitors. Partial responses were achieved by three dose-escalation patients, of whom one had hepatocellular carcinoma and two had cutaneous melanoma. The point of sequencing TCRbeta in the periphery was to test whether ivuxolimab changed TCR sequence diversity and drove clonal T-cell expansion. The paper describes the monotherapy dose-escalation part (N = 52 patients) of the phase I trial of ivuxolimab.

Overall study results and their limits: In partial responders in the 0.1-3.0 mg/kg groups, normalized peripheral clonal expansion was found to be among the lowest, especially among CD8+ T cells. The antigen specificity of the clonally expanded peripheral T cells was not determined. Clonal expansion of both CD4+ and CD8+ blood T cells was observed from baseline to week 6 at doses 0.1 to 3.0 mg/kg. Low levels of normalized T-cell clonal expansion were also seen in some patients who did not respond. After ivuxolimab, more expanded clones were found on average in CD8+ T cells than in CD4+ T cells.

The CDR3 spans 14 residues, from the cysteine through the phenylalanine. Kept here is only the CDR3 DNA, which spans 42 bases and is read in frame from base 1. Unmatched junction bases come to 8, with V trimmed by 6 bases and J by 3 bases. The germline V gene supplies CDR1 MDHEN and CDR2 SYDVKM. Patients with autoimmune disease history or receiving systemic immunosuppression were excluded from the trial. In every dose cohort, peripheral blood was drawn for TCR sequencing at baseline, cycle 4 day 1, and cycle 7 day 1. Samples were obtained from an open-label, multicenter, first-in-human phase I dose-escalation trial of ivuxolimab. Adults with locally advanced or metastatic head and neck squamous cell, hepatocellular, melanoma or renal cell carcinoma were enrolled in the trial. Before TCR sequencing, CD4+ and CD8+ T cells were separately sorted from peripheral blood.

The source material was CD4+ or CD8+ T cells sorted from blood, sampled in a trial of the OX40 agonist ivuxolimab. This clonotype was obtained from an adult with an advanced solid tumor such as melanoma, head and neck, liver or kidney cancer. The chain is made from TRBV28 and TRBJ2-7; TRBD1 lines up with 7 middle nucleotides. The encoded CDR3 is CASSQTGSDYEQYF. The DNA sequence is given as TGTGCCAGCAGCCAGACAGGGAGCGACTACGAGCAGTACTTC.